Following are 12 T cell receptor beta chains from one sample sequenced in a study of T cells after yellow fever vaccination. MiXCR was run by TCRdb on the 5' RACE reads, yielding one entry per CDR3 protein. The table has approximately 110,000 distinct CDR3 sequences, 8% to 9.5% seen once. The sequencing here drew on CD8+ T cells sorted from PBMCs, taken 45 days after the yellow fever booster vaccination. These TCRs come from a young man who received the YFV17D yellow fever vaccine.

The chain employs TRBV7-2 and TRBJ2-5; possibly TRBD2 for D (5 bases). With 5 bases removed from V and 3 bases from J, the gap between germline ends came to 16 bases. The germline V gene has CDR1 SGHTA and CDR2 FQGNSA. CDR3 length: 15 amino acids. The CDR3 sequence: CASSALDWSKETQYF. The CDR3 DNA is TGTGCCAGCAGCGCCCTGGACTGGTCGAAAGAGACCCAGTACTTC.

This clonotype has ten or more counts. The chain couples TRBV4-3 to TRBJ2-5; D gene unclear. CDR3 size: 17 residues. Per the germline V gene, CDR1 is LGHNA and CDR2 is YSLEER. Deletions cut 0 bases from V and 3 bases from J, with 17 bases between. DNA of the CDR3: TGCGCCAGCAGCCAAGACCTGGCACCAGGACGGAAAGAGACCCAGTACTTC. This gives the protein CASSQDLAPGRKETQYF.

This clonotype was counted only a few times. The chain carries TRBV4-3 and TRBJ2-3; 10 bases map to TRBD1. Germline trimming cut 0 bases from V and 3 bases from J; bases unmatched to any gene: 6. Germline V gene data show CDR1 as LGHNA and CDR2 as YSLEER. This CDR3 contains 17 residues. For the CDR3, the DNA is TGCGCCAGCAGCCAAGATAGGGACAGGGGCGGTACAGATACGCAGTATTTT. This sequence encodes CASSQDRDRGGTDTQYF.

This clonotype was picked up many times. The rearrangement joins TRBV4-1 to TRBJ2-3; TRBD2 is a possible D gene (6 bases). V shed 1 base and J shed 0 bases, with 8 bases lying between them. CDR1 and CDR2 (germline): MGHRA, YSYEKL. CDR3 length: 15 amino acids. The CDR3 DNA reads TGCGCCAGCAGCCAAGCGGGGGTTAGCACAGATACGCAGTATTTT. Translated, it gives CASSQAGVSTDTQYF.

In this sample, this clonotype turned up many times. The V gene is TRBV6-1, the J gene TRBJ2-3; 7 bases line up with TRBD2. This CDR3 is built from 15 residues. V trimming: 8 bases; J trimming: 1 base; junction bases outside the gene matches: 9. Germline V gene lookup returns CDR1 MNHNS and CDR2 SASEGT. The CDR3 region has the DNA TGTGCCAGCCCCCCGACTAGCCTGGGCACAGATACGCAGTATTTT. This translates into CASPPTSLGTDTQYF.

Many counts were recorded for this clonotype. The chain recombines TRBV11-2 with TRBJ2-7; the D gene could be TRBD1 or TRBD2 (5 bases each). The germline V and J ends were trimmed by 0 bases and 3 bases, with 12 bases remaining between them. This CDR3 has 15 amino acids. CDR1 SGHAT and CDR2 FQNNGV come from the germline V gene. CDR3 coding DNA: TGTGCCAGCAGCTTAGACCCGGGAAGGGGCTACGAGCAGTACTTC. As protein: CASSLDPGRGYEQYF.

This clonotype has only a few counts. V and J are TRBV6-1 and TRBJ2-2, with a tentative D call TRBD2 (6 bases). V shed 6 bases and J shed 6 bases, with 14 bases lying between them. Germline lookup yields CDR1 MNHNS and CDR2 SASEGT. The CDR3 length is 14 residues. CDR3 sequence reads: CASSPRLGAGELFF. The CDR3, as DNA: TGTGCCAGCAGCCCGAGACTAGGGGCCGGGGAGCTGTTTTTT.

J is TRBJ2-7 and V is TRBV12-3 or TRBV12-4, with 8 bases identical to TRBD2. This CDR3 is built from 17 residues. Losses at the gene ends were 11 bases for V and 3 bases for J; bases not matched to a gene: 21. CDR3 DNA sequence: TGTGCCTTCAGTTTAGGGTTTAGGCGGGAGGCCCTCTACGAGCAGTACTTC. It translates to CAFSLGFRREALYEQYF.

In its sample, this clonotype was seen many times. V gene TRBV27 combines with J gene TRBJ2-7, with 8 bases identical to TRBD1. This CDR3 contains 14 residues. From germline, CDR1 is MNHEY and CDR2 SMNVEV (reference sequence). Trimming took 5 bases from V and 3 from J; bases not matched to a gene: 6. CDR3 amino acids: CASSGDRSFYEQYF. The CDR3 DNA sequence: TGTGCCAGCAGTGGGGACAGGTCGTTCTACGAGCAGTACTTC.

This clonotype was seen only a few times. Here the CDR3 DNA reads TGTGCCAGCGGCCTGGCCGCAATCTCTCGGGATGGCTACACCTTC. Translating it yields CASGLAAISRDGYTF. This chain joins TRBV6-1 and TRBJ1-2; no clear D. The germline CDR1 and CDR2 sequences are MNHNS and SASEGT. V gave up 8 bases and J gave up 6 bases, with 22 bases separating them. The CDR3 has 15 residues.

This clonotype was picked up many times. The chain couples TRBV20-1 to TRBJ2-2; 8 bases fit TRBD2. J gave up 1 base and V 5 bases, and 9 bases lay outside the gene matches. In germline, CDR1 is DFQATT, CDR2 SNEGSKA (reference sequence). This CDR3 has 16 amino acids. The chain's CDR3 is CSARGWGLGNTGELFF. The DNA of the CDR3 is TGCAGTGCTCGCGGATGGGGACTAGGGAACACCGGGGAGCTGTTTTTT.

This clonotype was counted ten times or more. CDR3 in amino acids: CASSGGDSSIEQYF. In DNA, the CDR3 is TGTGCCAGCTCAGGGGGCGATTCTTCAATCGAGCAGTACTTC. This sequence joins TRBV6-1 and TRBJ2-7; TRBD1 matches 8 bases. Germline V gene lookup returns CDR1 MNHNS and CDR2 SASEGT. V lost 8 bases and J lost 6; bases outside the gene matches: 12. There are 14 residues in the CDR3.